The clone carrying this TCR beta chain turned up a few times. The antigen is not known. The TCR library protocol attached unique molecular identifiers to the individual cDNA molecules. TCRdb used MiXCR to reprocess the 5' RACE reads, holding one entry per CDR3 protein. The sample includes just under 65,000 distinct CDR3 sequences, almost 9% seen only once; the top ten take roughly 13%. The data were obtained in a study of early T cells in non-severe SARS-CoV-2 infection. About the study: Investigators sequenced bulk RNA drawn from unsorted whole blood, and chains remained unpaired. Study-wide points: CD4 and private specificities were missed by VDJdb matching, which favored anti-spike CD8 responses.

The CDR3 totals 15 residues. The germline CDR1 and CDR2 sequences are SGHRS and YFSETQ. After removal of 3 bases from V and 2 bases from J, the junction contained 1 base not matched to a gene. The sequence came from an adult who was a healthcare worker with PCR-confirmed SARS-CoV-2 infection or an uninfected control (not recorded which). The rearrangement uses TRBV5-1 and TRBJ2-2; 10 nucleotides match TRBD2. The specimen was whole blood, collected at baseline. The chain's CDR3 is CASSSSGGNTGELFF. DNA for the CDR3: TGCGCCAGCAGCTCTAGCGGGGGTAACACCGGGGAGCTGTTTTTT.